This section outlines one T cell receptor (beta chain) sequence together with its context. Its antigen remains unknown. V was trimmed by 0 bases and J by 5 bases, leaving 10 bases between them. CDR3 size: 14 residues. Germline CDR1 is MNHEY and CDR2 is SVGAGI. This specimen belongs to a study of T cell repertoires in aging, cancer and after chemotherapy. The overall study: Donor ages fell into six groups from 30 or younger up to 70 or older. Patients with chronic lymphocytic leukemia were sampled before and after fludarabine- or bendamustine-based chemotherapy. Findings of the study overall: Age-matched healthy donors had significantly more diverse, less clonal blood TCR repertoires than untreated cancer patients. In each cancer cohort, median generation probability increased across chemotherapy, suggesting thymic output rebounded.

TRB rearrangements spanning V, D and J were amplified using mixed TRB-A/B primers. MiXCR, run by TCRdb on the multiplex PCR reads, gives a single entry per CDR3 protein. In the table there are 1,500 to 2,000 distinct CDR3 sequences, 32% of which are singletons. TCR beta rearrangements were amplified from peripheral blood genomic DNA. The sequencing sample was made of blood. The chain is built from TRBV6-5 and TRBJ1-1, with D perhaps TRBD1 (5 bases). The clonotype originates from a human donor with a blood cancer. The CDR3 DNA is TGTGCCAGCAGTTACTCGATCGGGGGGACTGAAGCTTTCTTT. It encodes CASSYSIGGTEAFF.